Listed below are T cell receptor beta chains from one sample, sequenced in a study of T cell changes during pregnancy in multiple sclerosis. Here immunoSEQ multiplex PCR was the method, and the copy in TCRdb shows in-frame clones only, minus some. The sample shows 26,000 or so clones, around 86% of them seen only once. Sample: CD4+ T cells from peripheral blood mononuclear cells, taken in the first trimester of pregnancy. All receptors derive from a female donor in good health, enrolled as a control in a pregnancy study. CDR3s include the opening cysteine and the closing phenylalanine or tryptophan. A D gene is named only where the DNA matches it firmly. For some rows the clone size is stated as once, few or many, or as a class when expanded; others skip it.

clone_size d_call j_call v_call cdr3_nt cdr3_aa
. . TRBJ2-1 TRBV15 TGTGCCACCAGCAGAGATGCGGTACGTTACAATGAGCAGTTCTTC CATSRDAVRYNEQFF
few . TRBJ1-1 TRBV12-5 TGTGCTAGTGGTCGTTATTATGAAGCTTTCTTT CASGRYYEAFF
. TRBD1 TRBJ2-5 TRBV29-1 TGCAGCGTTGAAGATCTTCGAGGGGGCCACGAGACCCAGTACTTC CSVEDLRGGHETQYF
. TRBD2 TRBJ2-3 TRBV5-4 TGTGCCAGCAGCTTGGCAGGGACTAGCGGAGGTACGCAGTATTTT CASSLAGTSGGTQYF
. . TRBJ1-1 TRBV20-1 TGCAGGGGACAGAACACTGAAGCTTTCTTT CRGQNTEAFF
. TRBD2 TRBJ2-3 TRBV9 TGTGCCAGCAGCCTCGGGACTAGCGGGAGGGAAATCACAGATACGCAGTATTTT CASSLGTSGREITDTQYF
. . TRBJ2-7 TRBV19 TGTGCCAGTAGTCCCTCCTCAAAGGGGGACTACGAGCAGTACTTC CASSPSSKGDYEQYF
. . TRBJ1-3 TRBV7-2 TGTGCCAGCAGCTTCCCGGGACTCCTAAACACCATATATTTT CASSFPGLLNTIYF
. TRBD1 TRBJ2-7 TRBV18 TGTGCCAGCTCACGCTCAGGGGGCAGCCCCTCTAGGGAGCAGTACTTC CASSRSGGSPSREQYF
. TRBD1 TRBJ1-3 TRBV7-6 TGTGCCAGCAGCCCGCTAGACAGGGGGCTTGGAAACACCATATATTTT CASSPLDRGLGNTIYF
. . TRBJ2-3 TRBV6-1 TGTGCCAGCAGTGAAGTCGACAGGCACACAGATACGCAGTATTTT CASSEVDRHTDTQYF
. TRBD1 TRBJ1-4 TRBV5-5 TGTGCCAGCAGCTCGCTCGGACAGGGCGGTAATGAAAAACTGTTTTTT CASSSLGQGGNEKLFF
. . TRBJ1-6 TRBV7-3 TGTGCCAGCAGCTCACAGGCGGGAATTAATTCACCCCTCCACTTT CASSSQAGINSPLHF
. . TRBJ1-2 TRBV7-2 TGTGCCAGCAGCTTGTGGTTTCGGCGCACAGGGTCTGGCTACACCTTC CASSLWFRRTGSGYTF
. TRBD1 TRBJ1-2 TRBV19 TGTGCCAGTACCAGGACAGGGGGCAGCTATGGCTACACCTTC CASTRTGGSYGYTF
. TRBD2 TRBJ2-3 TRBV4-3 TGCGCCAGCAGCCAAGATCAAATGGGCGGGAGGGCCAACACAGATACGCAGTATTTT CASSQDQMGGRANTDTQYF
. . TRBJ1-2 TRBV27 TGTGCCAGCAGTTTAAAACCCCCCGGGCAGGGCGCTCTCTATGGCTACACCTTC CASSLKPPGQGALYGYTF
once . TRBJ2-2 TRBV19 TGTGCCAGTAGTATCGACGGTTCCCGGAGTGGGACCGGGGAGCTGTTTTTT CASSIDGSRSGTGELFF
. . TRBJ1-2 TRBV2 TGTGCCAGCTGGGGGCGGACGGACTATGGCTACACCTTC CASWGRTDYGYTF
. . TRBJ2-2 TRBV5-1 TGCGCCAGCAAGGTACAGGGAAACACCGGGGAGCTGTTTTTT CASKVQGNTGELFF
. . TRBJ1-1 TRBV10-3 TGTGCCATCAGTGGGGGGCAGGGGATCGCTGAAGCTTTCTTT CAISGGQGIAEAFF
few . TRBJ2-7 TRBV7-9 TGTGCCAGCAGCGACAGGACCCGCTACGAGCAGTACTTC CASSDRTRYEQYF
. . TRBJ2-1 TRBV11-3 TGTGCCAGCAGCTCCGATAGCAACAATGAGCAGTTCTTC CASSSDSNNEQFF
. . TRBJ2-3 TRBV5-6 TGTGCCAGCAGCTACGGGGTCCCGGACCCGCTATACACAGATACGCAGTATTTT CASSYGVPDPLYTDTQYF
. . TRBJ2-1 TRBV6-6 TGTGCCAGCAGTTACTCGAGGCGGAACAATGAGCAGTTCTTC CASSYSRRNNEQFF
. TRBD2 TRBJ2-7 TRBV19 TGTGCCAGTAGTACCGGGGACTATAGCGTCGAACAGTACTTC CASSTGDYSVEQYF
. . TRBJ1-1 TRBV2 TGTGCCAGCAGTGTGCTTAGAGACACTGAAGCTTTCTTT CASSVLRDTEAFF
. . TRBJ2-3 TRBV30 TGTGCCTGGAGTGTAGGACTGCCGCTCACAGATACGCAGTATTTT CAWSVGLPLTDTQYF
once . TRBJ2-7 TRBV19 TGTGCCAGTACCGGGGGAGTTCCTCGCGAGCAGTACTTC CASTGGVPREQYF
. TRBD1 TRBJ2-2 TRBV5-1 TGCGCCAGCAGCTCTTCGACAGGGACCGGGGAGCTGTTTTTT CASSSSTGTGELFF
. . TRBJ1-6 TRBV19 TGTGCCAGTAAGACAACAGGTCCCAATTCACCCCTCCACTTT CASKTTGPNSPLHF
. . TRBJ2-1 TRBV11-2 TGTGCCAGCAGCACTACCCTGATGAATGAGCAGTTCTTC CASSTTLMNEQFF
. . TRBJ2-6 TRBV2 TGTGCCAGCAGTGACGGTCGTGCCAACGTCCTGACTTTC CASSDGRANVLTF
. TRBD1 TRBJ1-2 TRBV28 TGTGCCAGCAGCCGAACAGGGGACTATGGCTACACCTTC CASSRTGDYGYTF
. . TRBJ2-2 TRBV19 TGTGCCAGTAGTATAGATCCTCCATTCCCGGGAGCTAGGAGCAGCACCGGGGAGCTGTTTTTT CASSIDPPFPGARSSTGELFF
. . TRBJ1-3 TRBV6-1 TGTGCCAGCAGTGTTAACAGTGGAAACACCATATATTTT CASSVNSGNTIYF
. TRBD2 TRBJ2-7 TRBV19 TGTGCCAGTAGTATAGTAGCGGGGGCCTACGAGCAGTACTTC CASSIVAGAYEQYF
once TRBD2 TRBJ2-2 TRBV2 TGTGCCAGCAAGACCGGGACTAGATACACCGGGGAGCTGTTTTTT CASKTGTRYTGELFF
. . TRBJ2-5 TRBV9 TGTGCCAGCAGCGGATACAGGGACGGGGAGACCCAGTACTTC CASSGYRDGETQYF
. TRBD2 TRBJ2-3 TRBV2 TGTGCCAGTAACGCGGGGGGGGATTATAGCACAGATACGCAGTATTTT CASNAGGDYSTDTQYF
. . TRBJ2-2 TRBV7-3 TGTGCCAGCAGCTCCCAGGTTGCTGGGAACACCGGGGAGCTGTTTTTT CASSSQVAGNTGELFF
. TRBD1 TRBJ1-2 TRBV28 TGTGCCAGCAGTACCCGACAGGGGAACTATGGCTACACCTTC CASSTRQGNYGYTF
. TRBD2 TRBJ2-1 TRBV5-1 TGCGCCAGCAGCCCCGGGACTAGCGGGGGGGCGGTTGAGCAGTTCTTC CASSPGTSGGAVEQFF